The 5 T cell receptor beta chains below come from one sample, sequenced in a study of blood T cell repertoires in COVID-19. Clones were read by immunoSEQ multiplex PCR, and TCRdb kept only the in-frame ones, dropping some. The sample yields around 330,000 clones, about nine tenths seen once. The sample was peripheral blood. The receptors were gathered from a woman in her twenties or thirties with COVID-19, enrolled during active disease.

CDR3 DNA: TGTGCCAGTAATAAGGAGAATCAGCCCCAGCATTTT. Protein product: CASNKENQPQHF. This chain uses TRBV19 with TRBJ1-5, with D unresolved. The CDR3 is 12 residues long. The V end lost 7 bases, the J end lost 4 bases, and 8 bases lay between the germline ends. CDR1 and CDR2 (germline): LNHDA, SQIVND (reference sequence). The complete variable domain, with remaining parts taken from reference TRBV19 and TRBJ1-5, reads DGGITQSPKYLFRKEGQNVTLSCEQNLNHDAMYWYRQDPGQGLRLIYYSQIVNDFQKGDIAEGYSVSREKKESFPLTVTSAQKNPTAFYLCASNKENQPQHFGDGTRLSIL.

The CDR3 coding sequence is TGTGCCAGCAGCGTAGGGACAGTCAATTCACCCCTCCACTTT. This sequence encodes CASSVGTVNSPLHF. V is TRBV9 and J is TRBJ1-6; the D gene is possibly TRBD1 (6 bases). This CDR3 region has 14 residues. The germline CDR1 and CDR2 sequences are SGDLS and YYNGEE. The V end was cut by 0 bases, the J end by 7 bases, with 8 bases between.

CDR3 DNA sequence: TGTGCCAGCAGCAACGGCTGGTCGGGAACCAATGAGCAGTTCTTC. This gives the protein CASSNGWSGTNEQFF. This chain joins TRBV7-9 and TRBJ2-1; D may be TRBD2 (5 bases). Germline-derived CDR1 and CDR2 are SEHNR and FQNEAQ (reference sequence). V was pared by 5 bases and J by 6 bases, with 17 bases between. This CDR3 is 15 amino acids long.

The rearrangement links TRBV2 to TRBJ1-5; a possible D gene is TRBD1 (5 bases). The CDR3 covers 14 residues. V was shortened by 6 bases and J by 0 bases, with 9 bases between the two germline ends. In germline, CDR1 is SNHLY, CDR2 FYNNEI. CDR3 region: CASRSRVSNQPQHF. CDR3 nucleotide sequence: TGTGCCAGCAGATCCAGGGTTAGCAATCAGCCCCAGCATTTT.

V and J are TRBV7-9 and TRBJ1-5, with no clear D. CDR3 length equals 14 residues. V was pared by 1 base and J by 9 bases, with 13 bases between. Germline V lookup: CDR1 SEHNR, CDR2 FQNEAQ (reference sequence). This chain's CDR3 is CASSLGAGDRPQHF. The CDR3 DNA sequence: TGTGCCAGCAGCTTAGGGGCAGGCGATCGGCCCCAGCATTTT.